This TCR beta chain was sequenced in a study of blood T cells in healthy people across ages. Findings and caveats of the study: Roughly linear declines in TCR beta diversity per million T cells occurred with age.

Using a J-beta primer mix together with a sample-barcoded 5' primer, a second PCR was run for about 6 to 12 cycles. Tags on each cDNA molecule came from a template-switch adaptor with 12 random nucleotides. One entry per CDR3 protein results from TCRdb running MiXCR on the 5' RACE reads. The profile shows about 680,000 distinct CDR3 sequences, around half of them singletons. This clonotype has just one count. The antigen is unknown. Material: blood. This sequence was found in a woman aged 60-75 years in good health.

Here the CDR3 DNA reads TGCAGTGACCAAGGGACTAGCGCAAACAATGAGCAGTTCTTC. Encoded protein: CSDQGTSANNEQFF. V gene TRBV20-1 combines with J gene TRBJ2-1, with 10 nucleotides matching TRBD2. The germline gives CDR1 DFQATT, CDR2 SNEGSKA (reference sequence). V shed 7 bases, J shed 5 bases, and the junction held 8 bases outside the gene matches. The CDR3 consists of 14 residues.